This T cell receptor (beta chain) was recovered during a study of a mutant IDH1 vaccine in newly diagnosed glioma. Sequenced by immunoSEQ multiplex PCR; TCRdb stores in-frame clones only, minus some. Seen here are 34,000 or so clones, around four fifths observed once, and the top ten hold around 11%. There are 12 residues in the CDR3. With 2 bases removed from V and 16 bases from J, the gap between germline ends came to 18 bases. From germline, CDR1 is GTSNPN and CDR2 SVGIG (reference sequence). With respect to this clone: Its matching antigen is unknown.

Time point: week 35, safety follow-up. A single vaccine dose contained 300 ug of mutant IDH1 20-mer peptide, and topical imiquimod was used with it. The sequenced sample was PBMCs, obtained from a glioma patient whose treatment included an IDH1 peptide vaccine. This receptor was identified in a woman aged 40 to 49 with glioma. This rearrangement joins TRBV30 to TRBJ2-1, with D perhaps TRBD1 (6 bases). CDR3: CAWSHETGPLFF. The CDR3 nucleotides read TGTGCCTGGAGTCACGAGACAGGCCCCCTCTTCTTC.